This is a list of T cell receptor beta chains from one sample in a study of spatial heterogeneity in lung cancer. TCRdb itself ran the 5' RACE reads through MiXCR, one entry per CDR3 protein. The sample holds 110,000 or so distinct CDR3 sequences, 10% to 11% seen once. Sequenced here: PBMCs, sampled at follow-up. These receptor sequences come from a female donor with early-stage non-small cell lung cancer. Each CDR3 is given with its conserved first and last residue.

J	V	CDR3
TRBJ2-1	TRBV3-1	CASSQVWQGAKSEQFF
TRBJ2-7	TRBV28	CASSLYYEQYF
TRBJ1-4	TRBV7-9	CASSFATYNEKLFF
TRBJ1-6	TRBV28	CASSLGGQGYNSPLHF
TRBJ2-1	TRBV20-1	CSARVSSGGYEQFF
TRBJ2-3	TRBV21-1	CASSKVPVGSGVYTQYF
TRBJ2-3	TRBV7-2	CASSMQGGISTDTQYF
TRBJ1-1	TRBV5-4	CASSLGGTGNTEAFF
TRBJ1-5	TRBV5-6	CASSYGQSYQPQHF
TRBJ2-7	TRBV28	CASSLTGTGGLYEQYF
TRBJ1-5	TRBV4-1	CASSQVRQAHQPQHF
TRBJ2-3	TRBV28	CASLTSGISSTDTQYF
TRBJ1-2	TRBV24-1	CATSATTGTTIGYTF
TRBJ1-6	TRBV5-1	CASSLVSGARSSYNSPLHF
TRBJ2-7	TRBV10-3	CATGLKSSYEQYF
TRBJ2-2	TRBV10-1	CASRSPVTGELFF
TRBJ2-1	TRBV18	CASSPSRDNEQFF
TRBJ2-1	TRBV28	CASSLSGGRSYNEQFF
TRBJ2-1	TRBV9	CASSSRGPNSYNEQFF
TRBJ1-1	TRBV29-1	CSVEEQGIGNTEAFF
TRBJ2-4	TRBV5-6	CASNRQGTKNIQYF
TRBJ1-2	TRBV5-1	CASSLAQGYGYTF
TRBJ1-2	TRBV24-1	CATSDLNYGYTF
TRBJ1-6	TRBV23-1	CASSQSGLHSPLHF
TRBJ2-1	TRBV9	CASSASSRVNEQFF
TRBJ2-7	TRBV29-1	CSAMGLAESSYEQYF
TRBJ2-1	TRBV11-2	CASSQAENNEQFF
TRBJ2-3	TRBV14	CASSLRTDSTDTQYF
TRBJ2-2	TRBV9	CASSTQGGARWPGELFF
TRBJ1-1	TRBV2	CASSVAGDSLNTEAFF
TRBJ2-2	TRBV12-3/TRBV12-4	CASRDGPREATGELFF
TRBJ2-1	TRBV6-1	CASSAGQRSEQFF
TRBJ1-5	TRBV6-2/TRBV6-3	CASSEGIGSNQPQHF
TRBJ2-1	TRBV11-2	CASSLLSSYNEQFF
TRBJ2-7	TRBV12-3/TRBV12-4	CASSLADRVHEQYF
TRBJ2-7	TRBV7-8	CASSLQADGDSYEQYF
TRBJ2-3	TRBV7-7	CASSPQLAGVDTQYF
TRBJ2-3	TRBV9	CASSATGGPTDTQYF
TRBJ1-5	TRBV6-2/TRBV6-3	CASSYAGEQPQHF
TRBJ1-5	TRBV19	CASSVQENQPQHF
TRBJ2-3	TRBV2	CASRAAERGDTQYF
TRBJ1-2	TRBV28	CASGTSHGYTF